Listed below are T cell receptor beta chains from one sample, sequenced in a study of blood T cell repertoires in COVID-19. Measured with immunoSEQ multiplex PCR; TCRdb has only the in-frame clones, and not every one. This sample carries around 300,000 clones, roughly 85% of them seen once, and the ten largest clones take roughly 6.3%. What was sequenced was PBMCs or T cells enriched from blood (not recorded which). Source of these receptors: a woman in her thirties or forties who had recovered from COVID-19. Each CDR3 is given with its conserved first and last residue. D genes are given only for firm matches. A row's size may be missing; if present it is once, few, many or a size class.

TRBD1	TRBV24-1	once	TRBJ2-3	TGTGCCACCAGTGATCGGACAGGGCACACAGATACGCAGTATTTT	CATSDRTGHTDTQYF
TRBD2	TRBV6-2/TRBV6-3	NA	TRBJ2-7	TGTGCCAGCAGTTACTCCCTAGCGGGGGTCTCCTACGAGCAGTACTTC	CASSYSLAGVSYEQYF
NA	TRBV28	NA	TRBJ2-5	TGTGCCAGCAGTCCCTACCGGGACACCCTCCAAGAGACCCAGTACTTC	CASSPYRDTLQETQYF
NA	TRBV14	NA	TRBJ2-1	TGTGCCAGCAGTGGTGAGGGCCTCTACAATGAGCAGTTCTTC	CASSGEGLYNEQFF
TRBD1	TRBV9	NA	TRBJ1-5	TGTGCCAGCAGCGTAGATGGGACAGGTAATATCCATTTT	CASSVDGTGNIHF
TRBD2	TRBV28	NA	TRBJ2-7	TGTGCCAGCTCTATTAGCGGGAGAGGTGCCTACGAGCAGTACTTC	CASSISGRGAYEQYF
NA	TRBV27	once	TRBJ1-2	TGTGCCAGCAGCCCCAACAGGGCCAGGCGTAACTATGGCTACACCTTC	CASSPNRARRNYGYTF
TRBD2	TRBV9	NA	TRBJ2-2	TGTGCCAGCAGCGTAAGCGCTAGCGGATCGAACACCGGGGAGCTGTTTTTT	CASSVSASGSNTGELFF
TRBD1	TRBV28	once	TRBJ1-3	TGTGCCAGCAGTTCCTTAGGGACAGGGGGACCCTCTGGAAACACCATATATTTT	CASSSLGTGGPSGNTIYF
TRBD2	TRBV6-6	NA	TRBJ2-2	TGTGCCAGCAGTCCGTATAGCGGGAGGGCCGACACCGGGGAGCTGTTTTTT	CASSPYSGRADTGELFF
NA	TRBV7-9	NA	TRBJ1-1	TGTGCCAGCAGCCTCTTCCAGGGGACTGAAGCTTTCTTT	CASSLFQGTEAFF
NA	TRBV24-1	few	TRBJ2-1	TGTGCCACCAGTGATGCTAGGTGGGATGAGCAGTTCTTC	CATSDARWDEQFF
NA	TRBV2	NA	TRBJ1-5	TGTGCCAGCAGCCTACTTAATCAGCCCCAGCATTTT	CASSLLNQPQHF
NA	TRBV5-4	NA	TRBJ2-5	TGTGCCAGCAGCAAGGTCCCCGGGGAGACCCAGTACTTC	CASSKVPGETQYF
NA	TRBV7-6	NA	TRBJ1-3	TGTGCCAGCAGCTTATTCTCACAGGCCAGCTCTGGAAACACCATATATTTT	CASSLFSQASSGNTIYF
TRBD1	TRBV29-1	few	TRBJ1-6	TGCAGCGTAACAACAACAATGGGTCCCCGGGACAGCACCTATTCACCCCTCCACTTT	CSVTTTMGPRDSTYSPLHF
NA	TRBV5-1	NA	TRBJ2-5	TGCGCCAGCACCCTGACACCTAGCCGCCAAGAGACCCAGTACTTC	CASTLTPSRQETQYF
TRBD2	TRBV7-3	NA	TRBJ2-1	TGTGCCAGCAGCTTAGAGACTAGCGTGGGCAATGAGCAGTTCTTC	CASSLETSVGNEQFF
TRBD1	TRBV7-3	NA	TRBJ2-7	TGTGCCAGCAGCTTCCAAGGGGGCATCGACGAGCAGTACTTC	CASSFQGGIDEQYF
TRBD1	TRBV7-2	once	TRBJ1-2	TGTGCCAGCAGCTCATTTATGGGGACAGGGTCGGGCTACACCTTC	CASSSFMGTGSGYTF
TRBD2	TRBV7-9	NA	TRBJ2-1	TGTGCCAGCAGCTTAGTGGATGGAGCTAGCGGGAGACTGTTCTTC	CASSLVDGASGRLFF
TRBD2	TRBV4-3	NA	TRBJ2-3	TGCGCCAGCAGCCGTCTGGGAGGGACAGATACGCAGTATTTT	CASSRLGGTDTQYF
NA	TRBV7-9	NA	TRBJ1-3	TGTGCCAGCAGCCCCAGCCCCCACCAGGCTGCTGGAAACACCATATATTTT	CASSPSPHQAAGNTIYF
TRBD1	TRBV28	NA	TRBJ1-2	TGTGCCAGCAGTTTGCCCTTAGCGGGACAGGGGTCTGAAGGCTACACCTTC	CASSLPLAGQGSEGYTF
NA	TRBV7-2	NA	TRBJ2-1	TGTGCCAGCAGCCCCCAGCGCCTCAATGAGCAGTTCTTC	CASSPQRLNEQFF
NA	TRBV29-1	NA	TRBJ2-7	TGCAGCGTTTCGCGGGGGCTTGCCTACGAGCAGTACTTC	CSVSRGLAYEQYF
NA	TRBV7-3	NA	TRBJ2-7	TGTGCCAGCAGCTTAAATAGCCCAGGGAACGAGCAGTACTTC	CASSLNSPGNEQYF
TRBD2	TRBV25-1	NA	TRBJ2-7	TGTGCCAGCAGGCCCCCGGGACTAGCCAACGAGCAGTACTTC	CASRPPGLANEQYF
NA	TRBV6-5	NA	TRBJ1-1	TGTGCCAGCAGTTACAGGAGACGGAAGAACACTGAAGCTTTCTTT	CASSYRRRKNTEAFF
NA	TRBV20-1	once	TRBJ2-2	TGCAGTGCTAGTTCCGGAGCCGGGGAGCTGTTTTTT	CSASSGAGELFF
TRBD1	TRBV5-6	few	TRBJ2-5	TGTGCCAGCAGCCGACGAGTCGGACAGGCAGGCCTGCGAGAGACCCAGTACTTC	CASSRRVGQAGLRETQYF
TRBD1	TRBV15	NA	TRBJ2-2	TGTGCCACCAGCCGACTGACAGGGAAAAACACCGGGGAGCTGTTTTTT	CATSRLTGKNTGELFF
NA	TRBV19	NA	TRBJ2-6	TGTGCCAGTAACAGGGAAGGCGCTGGGGCCAACGTCCTGACTTTC	CASNREGAGANVLTF
TRBD2	TRBV5-1	NA	TRBJ2-7	TGCGCCAGCAGCCAAGGCGGGGGGCCAATAAACTACGAGCAGTACTTC	CASSQGGGPINYEQYF
TRBD2	TRBV15	NA	TRBJ2-1	TGTGCCACCAGCAGGGAGACTAGCGGGAGACCTAGCTCCTACAATGAGCAGTTCTTC	CATSRETSGRPSSYNEQFF
NA	TRBV19	few	TRBJ1-4	TGTGCCAGTAGCCTATCGCGCGAAAAACTGTTTTTT	CASSLSREKLFF
NA	TRBV7-9	once	TRBJ2-1	TGTGCCAGCAGCTTAAGCCCTACCAATGAGCAGTTCTTC	CASSLSPTNEQFF
TRBD2	TRBV27	NA	TRBJ2-6	TGTGCCAGCAAGGCGGGAGTCTCTGGGGCCAACGTCCTGACTTTC	CASKAGVSGANVLTF
NA	TRBV7-2	NA	TRBJ1-2	TGTGCCAGCAGCTTACCCGGGACACCATATGGCTACACCTTC	CASSLPGTPYGYTF
TRBD2	TRBV15	NA	TRBJ2-1	TGTGCCACCAGCGTCCTCCTGGGGGCTAGCGGGAGTTTTTGGCAGTTCTTC	CATSVLLGASGSFWQFF
NA	TRBV18	NA	TRBJ2-1	TGTGCCAGCTCACCACCCCCTATTTACAATGAGCAGTTCTTC	CASSPPPIYNEQFF
NA	TRBV27	NA	TRBJ2-2	TGTGCCAGCGGCCGACAGCCGAACACCGGGGAGCTGTTTTTT	CASGRQPNTGELFF
NA	TRBV4-3	NA	TRBJ1-1	TGCGCCAGCAGCCGACAGCTTTTTGGCACTGAAGCTTTCTTT	CASSRQLFGTEAFF
NA	TRBV29-1	NA	TRBJ2-5	TGCAGCGTCGAAGGGGGGTCCCCCGGGAGGAGAGAGACCCAGTACTTC	CSVEGGSPGRRETQYF
NA	TRBV5-1	once	TRBJ2-3	TGCGCCAGCAGCTTGGCCGGATTATTCGCGGGAATGAGAACAGATACGCAGTATTTT	CASSLAGLFAGMRTDTQYF
NA	TRBV30	NA	TRBJ2-7	TGTGCCTGGACCGAGGGCCAGGGGATCGACGAGCAGTACTTC	CAWTEGQGIDEQYF
NA	TRBV7-8	NA	TRBJ2-2	TGTGCCAGCAGCTTAGGGGAGGCCGGGGAGCTGTTTTTT	CASSLGEAGELFF
NA	TRBV7-3	NA	TRBJ1-5	TGTGCCAGCAGCTTAACGCCAGGGGATCAGCCCCAGCATTTT	CASSLTPGDQPQHF
TRBD1	TRBV2	NA	TRBJ1-5	TGTGCCAGCAGCAACAGGGGGCCTCAGCCCCAGCATTTT	CASSNRGPQPQHF
NA	TRBV20-1	NA	TRBJ1-4	TGCAGTGCTAGTCGATGGGAGGAAAAACTGTTTTTT	CSASRWEEKLFF
NA	TRBV5-5	NA	TRBJ1-5	TGTGCCAGCAGCCAACAAAGTCCGAATCAGCCCCAGCATTTT	CASSQQSPNQPQHF
NA	TRBV7-9	many	TRBJ1-4	TGTGCCAGCACCGTTCTGGGACAAGAACTTGCAACTAATGAAAAACTGTTTTTT	CASTVLGQELATNEKLFF
TRBD1	TRBV9	NA	TRBJ2-7	TGTGCCAGCAGCGTAGGTGGGGACAGCTCCTACGAGCAGTACTTC	CASSVGGDSSYEQYF
NA	TRBV28	NA	TRBJ1-3	TGTGGGAGCCGGGGGTCGAGCTCTGGAAACACCATATATTTT	CGSRGSSSGNTIYF
TRBD1	TRBV6-5	once	TRBJ1-4	TGTGCCAGCAGTTCAACAGGGGACGGTATTGAAAAACTGTTTTTT	CASSSTGDGIEKLFF
TRBD1	TRBV5-1	NA	TRBJ1-2	TGCGCCAGCAGCGCAGACAGGGTGCAGGGCTACACCTTC	CASSADRVQGYTF
NA	TRBV7-8	NA	TRBJ1-1	TGTGCCAGCACCCGCAACATGAACACTGAAGCTTTCTTT	CASTRNMNTEAFF
NA	TRBV7-9	NA	TRBJ2-3	TGTGCCAGCAGCCGTGGGCGGGACGGGACGGCGAGCACAGATACGCAGTATTTT	CASSRGRDGTASTDTQYF
TRBD2	TRBV4-1	NA	TRBJ2-2	TGCGCCAGCAGCCCCTTTTGGACTAGCGGGAGCACCGGGGAGCTGTTTTTT	CASSPFWTSGSTGELFF